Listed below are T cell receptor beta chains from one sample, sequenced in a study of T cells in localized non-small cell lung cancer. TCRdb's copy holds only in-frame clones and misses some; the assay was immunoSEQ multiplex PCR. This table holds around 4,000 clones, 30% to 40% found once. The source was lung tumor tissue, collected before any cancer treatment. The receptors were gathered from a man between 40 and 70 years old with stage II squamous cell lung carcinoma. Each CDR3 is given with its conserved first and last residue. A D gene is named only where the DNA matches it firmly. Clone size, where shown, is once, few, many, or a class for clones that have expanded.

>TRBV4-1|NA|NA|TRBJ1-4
CASSQDREKLFF
TGCGCCAGCAGCCAAGACAGGGAAAAACTGTTTTTT
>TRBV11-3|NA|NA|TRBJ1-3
CASSLFRTLSSGNTIYF
TGTGCCAGCAGCTTGTTCCGGACGTTAAGCTCTGGAAACACCATATATTTT
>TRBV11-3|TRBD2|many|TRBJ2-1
CASSLDFWRESYNEQFF
TGTGCCAGCAGCTTAGATTTTTGGCGGGAGTCCTACAATGAGCAGTTCTTC
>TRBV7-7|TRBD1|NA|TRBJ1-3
CASSLPGQGSGNTIYF
TGTGCCAGCAGCTTACCGGGACAGGGATCGGGAAACACCATATATTTT
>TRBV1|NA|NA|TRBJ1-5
CASSQVPGVEPQHF
TGCGCCAGCAGCCAGGTTCCAGGGGTCGAGCCCCAGCATTTT
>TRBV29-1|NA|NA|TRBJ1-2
CSVLQGNYGYTF
TGCAGCGTTTTACAGGGAAACTATGGCTACACCTTC
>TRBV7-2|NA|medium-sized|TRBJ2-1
CAIGRDRHNEQFF
TGTGCCATAGGGAGGGACAGACACAATGAGCAGTTCTTC
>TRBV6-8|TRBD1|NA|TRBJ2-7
CASSYAQGTYEQYF
TGTGCCAGCAGTTACGCACAGGGGACCTACGAGCAGTACTTC
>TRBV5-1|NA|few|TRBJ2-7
CASSLAPFGGYEQYF
TGCGCCAGCAGCTTGGCCCCGTTTGGGGGCTACGAGCAGTACTTC
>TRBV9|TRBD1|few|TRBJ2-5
CASSSPRDRGRGETQYF
TGTGCCAGCAGCAGCCCCCGGGACAGGGGGCGAGGGGAGACCCAGTACTTC
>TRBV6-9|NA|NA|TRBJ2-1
CASSSSGEQFF
TGTGCCAGCAGTTCGAGTGGTGAGCAGTTCTTC
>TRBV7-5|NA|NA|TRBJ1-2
CASSPGAPAYGYTF
TGTGCCAGCAGCCCGGGGGCGCCGGCCTATGGCTACACCTTC
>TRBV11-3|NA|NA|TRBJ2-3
CASSLGREIITDTQYF
TGTGCCAGCAGCTTAGGGAGAGAGATTATCACAGATACGCAGTATTTT
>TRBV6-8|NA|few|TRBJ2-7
CASSLGYELTYEQYF
TGTGCCAGCAGTTTAGGTTATGAGCTAACCTACGAGCAGTACTTC
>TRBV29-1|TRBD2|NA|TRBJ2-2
CSALAGASGELFF
TGCAGCGCTTTAGCGGGAGCATCCGGGGAGCTGTTTTTT
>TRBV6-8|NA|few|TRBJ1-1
CATSNGGLDEAFF
TGTGCCACGTCAAATGGGGGTCTTGACGAAGCTTTCTTT
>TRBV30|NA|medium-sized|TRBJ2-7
CAWSRDIDYEQYF
TGTGCCTGGAGTCGAGACATTGACTACGAGCAGTACTTC
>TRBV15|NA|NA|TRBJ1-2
CATSPRVGLDGYTF
TGTGCCACCAGCCCCCGGGTTGGGTTGGATGGCTACACCTTC
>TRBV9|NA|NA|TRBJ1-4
CASSEVAGGYEKLFF
TGTGCCAGCAGTGAAGTTGCAGGCGGATATGAAAAACTGTTTTTT
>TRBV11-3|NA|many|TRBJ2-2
CASSLPGRDSFNTGELFF
TGTGCCAGCAGCTTACCTGGCCGGGACTCTTTTAACACCGGGGAGCTGTTTTTT
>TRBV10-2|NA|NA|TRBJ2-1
CAIRTTGPNNEQFF
TGCGCCATCAGAACCACAGGACCCAACAATGAGCAGTTCTTC
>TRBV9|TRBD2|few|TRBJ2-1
CASSVLAGGPTEQFF
TGTGCCAGCAGCGTACTAGCGGGGGGCCCCACGGAGCAGTTCTTC
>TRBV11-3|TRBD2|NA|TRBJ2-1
CASRKGLAGVVDEQFF
TGTGCCAGCAGGAAGGGACTAGCGGGAGTAGTCGATGAGCAGTTCTTC
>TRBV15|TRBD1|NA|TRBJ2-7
CATSRVGTVPWEQYF
TGTGCCACCAGCAGAGTGGGGACAGTGCCTTGGGAGCAGTACTTC
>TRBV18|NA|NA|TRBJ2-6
CASSPAGRGFSGANVLTF
TGTGCCAGCTCACCTGCAGGGAGGGGGTTCTCTGGGGCCAACGTCCTGACTTTC
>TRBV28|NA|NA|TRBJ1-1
CASSAGSQNTEAFF
TGTGCCAGCAGCGCAGGGTCTCAGAACACTGAAGCTTTCTTT
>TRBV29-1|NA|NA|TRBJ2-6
CSVAVSGANVLTF
TGCAGCGTTGCAGTATCTGGGGCCAACGTCCTGACTTTC
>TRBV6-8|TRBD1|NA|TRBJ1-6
CASSSRFGTDNSPLHF
TGTGCCAGCAGTTCCCGATTCGGGACAGATAATTCACCCCTCCACTTT
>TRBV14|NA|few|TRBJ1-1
CASSQGGRGGTEAFF
TGTGCCAGCAGCCAAGGGGGGAGGGGCGGAACTGAAGCTTTCTTT
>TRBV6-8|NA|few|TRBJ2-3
CASSPATLGSDTQYF
TGTGCCAGCAGCCCCGCGACCCTCGGGTCAGATACGCAGTATTTT
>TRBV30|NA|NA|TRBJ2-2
CAWSVGVAGELFF
TGTGCCTGGAGTGTGGGAGTAGCGGGGGAGCTGTTTTTT
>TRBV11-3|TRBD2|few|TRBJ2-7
CASSLVLAGGPRYEQYF
TGTGCCAGCAGCTTAGTACTAGCGGGAGGGCCGAGGTACGAGCAGTACTTC
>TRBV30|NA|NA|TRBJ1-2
CAWSVGQVSNYGYTF
TGTGCCTGGAGTGTAGGGCAGGTATCGAACTATGGCTACACCTTC
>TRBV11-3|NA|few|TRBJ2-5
CASRGQGLWETQYF
TGTGCCAGCAGGGGGCAGGGCCTATGGGAGACCCAGTACTTC
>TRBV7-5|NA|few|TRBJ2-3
CASSSREGGRGDTQYF
TGTGCCAGCAGCTCTCGCGAGGGGGGACGGGGAGATACGCAGTATTTT
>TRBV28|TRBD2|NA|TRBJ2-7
CASSIAGPSYEQYF
TGTGCCAGCAGTATAGCGGGGCCGTCCTACGAGCAGTACTTC
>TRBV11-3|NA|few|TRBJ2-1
CASSLVSSLANNEQFF
TGTGCCAGCAGCTTAGTCTCTTCGCTAGCGAATAATGAGCAGTTCTTC
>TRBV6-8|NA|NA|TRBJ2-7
CASSYSRGYEQYF
TGTGCCAGCAGTTACTCGAGGGGCTACGAGCAGTACTTC
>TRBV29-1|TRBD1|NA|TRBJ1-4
CSVDTGGVYEKLFF
TGCAGCGTTGACACAGGGGGGGTTTATGAAAAACTGTTTTTT
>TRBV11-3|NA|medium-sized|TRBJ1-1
CASSPPGLGPEAFF
TGTGCCAGCAGCCCCCCCGGCCTTGGGCCTGAAGCTTTCTTT
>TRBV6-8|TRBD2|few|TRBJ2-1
CASSPRLAGAYNEQFF
TGTGCCAGCAGTCCAAGACTAGCGGGAGCCTACAATGAGCAGTTCTTC
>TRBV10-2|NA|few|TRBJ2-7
CASSYSAGRTYEQYF
TGCGCCAGCAGTTACTCGGCGGGGCGAACCTACGAGCAGTACTTC
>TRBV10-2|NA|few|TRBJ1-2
CASRGEQDYGYTF
TGCGCCAGCAGAGGGGAACAGGATTATGGCTACACCTTC
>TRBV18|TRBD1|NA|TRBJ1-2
CASSARDRGIGDGYTF
TGTGCCAGCTCAGCCCGGGACAGGGGAATCGGCGATGGCTACACCTTC
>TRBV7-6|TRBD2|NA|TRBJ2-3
CASSLRAGGRTDTQYF
TGTGCCAGCAGCCTTAGAGCGGGGGGACGTACAGATACGCAGTATTTT
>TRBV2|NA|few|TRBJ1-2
CASTAARHNYGYTF
TGTGCCAGCACCGCAGCTAGACATAACTATGGCTACACCTTC
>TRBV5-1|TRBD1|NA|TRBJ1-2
CASSPGQGGPYGYTF
TGCGCCAGCAGCCCGGGACAGGGAGGACCCTATGGCTACACCTTC
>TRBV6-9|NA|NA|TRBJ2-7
CASRERVVGEQYF
TGTGCCAGCAGGGAGAGGGTCGTCGGCGAGCAGTACTTC
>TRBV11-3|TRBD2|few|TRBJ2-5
CASSQVSAGAVETQYF
TGTGCCAGCAGCCAGGTCTCAGCGGGAGCTGTGGAGACCCAGTACTTC
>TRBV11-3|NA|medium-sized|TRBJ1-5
CASSLEQGLNQPQHF
TGTGCCAGCAGCTTAGAACAGGGTTTGAATCAGCCCCAGCATTTT
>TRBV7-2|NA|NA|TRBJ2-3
CASSFGDQGPDTQYF
TGTGCCAGCAGCTTCGGGGACCAGGGCCCAGATACGCAGTATTTT
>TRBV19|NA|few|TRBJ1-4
CASTRRQPPANEKLFF
TGTGCCAGTACCCGCAGACAGCCACCGGCTAATGAAAAACTGTTTTTT